These 26 T cell receptor beta chains share one sample of origin, sequenced in a study of T and B cells in COVID-19 patients. From blood, about 240-550 ng of genomic DNA served as TRB template. Multiplex PCR with BIOMED2 TRB-A/B primer pools amplified TRB rearrangements. MiXCR, applied by TCRdb to the multiplex PCR reads, yields one record per CDR3 protein. The sample yields about 8,000 distinct CDR3 sequences, roughly 25% seen once. The sequenced sample consisted of blood. Every receptor here comes from a human donor with active COVID-19.

The J gene is TRBJ2-3, the V gene TRBV5-4, with D perhaps matching TRBD1 or TRBD2 (5 bases each). CDR1 and CDR2 from the germline V gene are SGHNT and YYREEE (reference sequence). The CDR3 runs 16 residues. Trimming left V 0 bases short and J 5 bases short, with 16 bases between. In nucleotides, the CDR3 is TGTGCCAGCAGCTTGGTGGTTGGGGGATGGGAAGATACGCAGTATTTT. This codes for CASSLVVGGWEDTQYF.

There are a few counts of this clonotype. The chain carries TRBV5-3 and TRBJ2-7; the D gene could be TRBD1 or TRBD2 (5 bases each). TRBV5-3 is marked as an open reading frame, function uncertain. The CDR3 runs 17 residues. Trimming shortened V by 2 bases and J by 6 bases, and 24 bases separated the two germline ends. This CDR3 reads CARSLWGNRLGPLEQYF. CDR3 nucleotides: TGTGCCAGAAGCTTATGGGGGAACCGCTTGGGACCGCTCGAGCAGTACTTC.

By its share, this clonotype is medium-sized. The V and J genes are TRBV19 and TRBJ2-7, with D unclear. The CDR3 has 14 amino acids. The germline V gene encodes CDR1 LNHDA and CDR2 SQIVND (reference sequence). V lost 4 bases to trimming and J lost 2 bases, with 12 bases between them. CDR3: CASSTVIGTYEQYF. Written as DNA, the CDR3 is TGTGCCAGTAGTACTGTGATTGGCACCTACGAGCAGTACTTC.

This chain links TRBV12-3 or TRBV12-4 with TRBJ1-5, with D hard to call. CDR3 length: 14 residues. Trimming left V 10 bases short and J 2 bases short, with 15 bases between. The CDR3 spells CATSIMGGNQPQHF. DNA of the CDR3: TGTGCCACCAGCATTATGGGTGGCAATCAGCCCCAGCATTTT.

To note about this clonotype: Possible read error: a much larger clone is one base away. V usage is TRBV6-1 and J usage is TRBJ2-5; TRBD2 matches at 7 bases. The CDR3 loop spans 14 amino acids. Per germline, CDR1 MNHNS and CDR2 SASEGT. V gave up 10 bases and J gave up 1 base; unmatched junction bases: 9. The CDR3 coding sequence is TGTGCCACCAGCATTGGGACTACCCAAGAGACCCAGTACTTC. It codes for CATSIGTTQETQYF.

V and J are TRBV27 and TRBJ1-2, with 7 positions matching TRBD1. The CDR3 consists of 14 residues. The V segment lost 5 bases and the J segment 1 base; nucleotides outside the gene matches: 4. CDR1 and CDR2 (germline): MNHEY, SMNVEV (reference sequence). The CDR3 protein is CASSPGQVNYGYTF. The CDR3 DNA reads as TGTGCCAGCAGTCCCGGACAGGTTAACTATGGCTACACCTTC.

The chain joins TRBV5-1 to TRBJ2-7, with 7 nucleotides matching TRBD2. The V segment lost 0 bases and the J segment 3 bases; nucleotides outside the gene matches: 6. The CDR3 length is 15 residues. Germline values: CDR1 SGHRS, CDR2 YFSETQ. CDR3 bases: TGCGCCAGCAGCTTGGTTGGGACTACCTACTACGAGCAGTACTTC. Its protein is CASSLVGTTYYEQYF.

This clonotype came up a few times. The CDR3 DNA follows: TGTGCCAGCAGATCAGGGGGCAAGAGTGATGAAAAACTGTTTTTT. This gives the protein CASRSGGKSDEKLFF. The rearrangement uses TRBV6-6 and TRBJ1-4; 8 nucleotides align to TRBD1. This CDR3 has 15 amino acids. The germline V gene encodes CDR1 MNHNY and CDR2 SVGAGI (reference sequence). The junction had 9 bases not matched to a gene; V was cut back by 6 bases and J by 6 bases.

By share, this clonotype ranks as medium-sized (0.01 to 0.1%). This chain joins TRBV29-1 and TRBJ2-5; D is uncertain. V lost 3 bases and J 5 bases, leaving 10 bases between the germline ends. CDR1 is SQVTM and CDR2 is ANQGSEA in the germline V gene. The CDR3 runs 12 residues. DNA of the CDR3: TGCAGCGTTGACAGTTCGGGCGAGACCCAGTACTTC. Its protein is CSVDSSGETQYF.

This clonotype is medium-sized (0.01 to 0.1%) within its sample. The CDR3 is CASGWNTEAFF. The CDR3 DNA sequence: TGTGCCAGCGGTTGGAACACTGAAGCTTTCTTT. The rearrangement links TRBV27 to TRBJ1-1; no firm D call. There are 11 residues in the CDR3. V shed 8 bases and J shed 1 base, with 5 bases lying between them. Looked up from germline, CDR1 is MNHEY and CDR2 is SMNVEV (reference sequence).

This clonotype is medium-sized. The genes are TRBV19 and TRBJ2-2; D possibly corresponds to TRBD2 (7 bases). The CDR3 length is 13 residues. The V end lost 7 bases, the J end lost 7 bases, and 13 bases lay between the germline ends. Germline lookup yields CDR1 LNHDA and CDR2 SQIVND (reference sequence). The CDR3 is CASNGGQGGELFF. The CDR3 DNA reads as TGTGCCAGTAACGGGGGGCAGGGCGGGGAGCTGTTTTTT.

The V and J genes are TRBV30 and TRBJ2-7, with 8 bases identical to TRBD1. Germline-derived CDR1 and CDR2 are GTSNPN and SVGIG (reference sequence). The CDR3 consists of 12 residues. J lost 2 bases, V lost 8 bases, and 5 bases had no gene match. The CDR3 DNA reads TGTGCCACTACAGGGGGGCCCTACGAGCAGTACTTC. Translating gives CATTGGPYEQYF.

In this sample, this clonotype is medium-sized. The rearrangement links TRBV29-1 to TRBJ2-7; no clear D gene. The CDR3 runs 11 residues. Trimming pared 4 bases from V and 1 base from J, leaving 5 bases between. CDR1 and CDR2 from the germline V gene are SQVTM and ANQGSEA. Here the CDR3 DNA reads TGCAGCGTTGGGTTATCCTACGAGCAGTACTTC. Amino acid sequence: CSVGLSYEQYF.

CDR3 sequence: CASSPPTGEAETQYF. In DNA form, the CDR3 reads TGTGCCAGCAGCCCACCGACAGGGGAGGCGGAGACCCAGTACTTC. This chain joins TRBV13 and TRBJ2-5; 8 bases are shared with TRBD1. In germline, CDR1 is PRHDT, CDR2 FYEKMQ (reference sequence). J was trimmed by 5 bases and V by 5 bases; bases with no gene match: 10. There are 15 residues in the CDR3.

The chain joins TRBV5-1 to TRBJ2-2; D is possibly TRBD1 (6 bases). V dropped 0 bases and J dropped 0 bases, with 9 bases sitting between them. The CDR3 has 16 residues. The germline CDR1 and CDR2 sequences are SGHRS and YFSETQ. The CDR3 sequence is CASSLGHRANTGELFF. The CDR3 DNA sequence: TGCGCCAGCAGCTTGGGGCACAGGGCGAACACCGGGGAGCTGTTTTTT.

The sample holds many counts of this clonotype. The chain carries TRBV18 and TRBJ2-1; 9 bases fit TRBD2. CDR3 length equals 16 residues. Trimming at V came to 3 bases and at J to 2 bases, leaving 5 bases not matched to a gene. The V gene's germline CDR1 is KGHSH and CDR2 LQKENI. The CDR3 loop is CASSPFLAGPYNEQFF. The CDR3 DNA reads as TGTGCCAGCTCACCTTTCCTAGCGGGGCCCTACAATGAGCAGTTCTTC.

This clonotype was detected only a few times. CDR3: CASIETRDSGETQYF. For the CDR3, the DNA is TGTGCCAGCATCGAAACCCGGGACTCCGGAGAGACCCAGTACTTC. The rearrangement uses TRBV6-2 or TRBV6-3 and TRBJ2-5; weak D call: TRBD2 (6 bases). The CDR3 has 15 residues. Germline V lookup: CDR1 MNHEY, CDR2 SVGEGT. Deletions cut 7 bases from V and 4 bases from J, with 19 bases between.

The V gene is TRBV5-1, the J gene TRBJ2-3; the D is unclear. CDR3 size: 14 residues. Germline assignment: CDR1 SGHRS and CDR2 YFSETQ. V lost 2 bases to trimming and J lost 1 base, with 8 bases between them. CDR3 coding DNA: TGCGCCAGCAGCTTTGGCTCGGGCACAGATACGCAGTATTTT. Translated, it gives CASSFGSGTDTQYF.

In its sample, this clonotype was seen a few times. The V gene is TRBV27, the J gene TRBJ2-7; 7 bases map to TRBD2. The V gene's germline CDR1 is MNHEY and CDR2 SMNVEV (reference sequence). The junction had 12 bases not matched to a gene; V was cut back by 3 bases and J by 10 bases. This CDR3 has 14 amino acids. The chain's CDR3 is CASSLNPRGENQYF. CDR3 bases: TGTGCCAGCAGTTTGAACCCTCGGGGGGAAAATCAGTACTTC.

This clonotype is medium-sized within its sample. The chain joins TRBV6-5 to TRBJ2-5; D might be TRBD2 (5 bases). The V end was cut by 0 bases, the J end by 4 bases, with 15 bases between. CDR3 length: 16 amino acids. From germline, CDR1 is MNHEY and CDR2 SVGAGI. The CDR3 DNA reads as TGTGCCAGCAGTTACTCGAGCCCTAAACTAGGAGAGACCCAGTACTTC. Amino acid sequence: CASSYSSPKLGETQYF.

Relative to its sample, this clonotype is medium-sized. V is TRBV6-2 or TRBV6-3 and J is TRBJ2-2, with 7 bases identical to TRBD1. Germline CDR1 is MNHEY and CDR2 is SVGEGT. This CDR3 is built from 17 residues. Germline trimming cut 0 bases from V and 4 bases from J; bases unmatched to any gene: 8. Here the CDR3 reads CASSYSIRGSSTGELFF. CDR3 nucleotides: TGTGCCAGCAGTTACTCGATCAGGGGGAGTAGCACCGGGGAGCTGTTTTTT.

V usage is TRBV27 and J usage is TRBJ2-7; 8 bases align to TRBD2. Germline-derived CDR1 and CDR2 are MNHEY and SMNVEV (reference sequence). The length of the CDR3 is 14 residues. V shed 6 bases and J 3 bases; nucleotides not matched to a gene: 7. CDR3 sequence reads: CASRPFRGGYEQYF. The CDR3 bases are TGTGCCAGCAGACCCTTTCGGGGGGGCTACGAGCAGTACTTC.

This clonotype was observed a handful of times. This chain joins TRBV7-6 and TRBJ2-1, with TRBD1 identical over 12 bases. Germline V gives CDR1 SGHVS, CDR2 FNYEAQ. This CDR3 region has 16 residues. The V and J ends lost 2 bases and 8 bases, in that order; junction bases with no gene match: 7. CDR3 residues: CASSLMRDRGHHEQFF. DNA of the CDR3: TGTGCCAGCAGCTTAATGCGGGACAGGGGGCATCATGAGCAGTTCTTC.

The chain combines TRBV12-3 or TRBV12-4 with TRBJ2-2; D gene uncertain. Trimming left V 7 bases short and J 10 bases short, with 13 bases between. The CDR3 is 12 residues long. CDR3 loop: CASTPGGSELFF. The CDR3 coding sequence is TGTGCCAGCACCCCGGGCGGTTCGGAGCTGTTTTTT.

The chain recombines TRBV5-5 with TRBJ1-2; D might be TRBD1 (6 bases). The length of the CDR3 is 15 residues. Germline CDR1 reads SGHKS; CDR2 reads YYEKEE (reference sequence). V lost 0 bases, J lost 3 bases, and 12 bases lay in between. This chain's CDR3 is CASSLVHREDYGYTF. The CDR3 DNA sequence: TGTGCCAGCAGCTTGGTTCACAGGGAAGACTATGGCTACACCTTC.

This clonotype is classed as medium-sized. The V gene is TRBV6-5, the J gene TRBJ2-2; 10 bases agree with TRBD1. V trimming: 4 bases; J trimming: 7 bases; junction bases outside the gene matches: 9. Per the germline V gene, CDR1 is MNHEY and CDR2 is SVGAGI. The CDR3 runs 16 residues. The CDR3 here is CASSSFGTGAGGELFF. The CDR3 bases are TGTGCCAGCAGTTCCTTTGGGACAGGGGCCGGCGGGGAGCTGTTTTTT.